The entry that follows covers one T cell receptor (beta chain) sequence. As yet, its antigen is unknown. This CDR3 is built from 15 residues. The J segment lost 5 bases and the V segment lost 3 bases, leaving 7 bases of the junction unmatched. Germline CDR1 GTSNPN, CDR2 SVGIG (reference sequence). The sample belongs to a study of T cell responses to AZD1222 COVID-19 vaccine. The study's findings and limits: CD4 TCRs associated with vaccination spanned spike, dominating at 160-218 and 743-854. Donor demographics were predominantly white British with a female majority; clonal diversity may be underestimated. Repertoires were collected only later (after the peak T cell response had occurred). Just a handful of AZD1222 recipients were seropositive at baseline.

Generated by immunoSEQ multiplex PCR, the TCRdb table keeps only in-frame clones and is missing some. The sample has 150,000 to 200,000 clones, roughly 91% seen once. This clonotype was obtained from an adult who received the AZD1222 COVID-19 vaccine. Specimen: peripheral blood, collected 28 days after the second AZD1222 dose. V is TRBV30 and J is TRBJ1-4; the match to TRBD1 covers 9 bases. CDR3 DNA sequence: TGTGCCTGGAGCCGATGGGGGACAGGGAATGAAAAACTGTTTTTT. Translated, it gives CAWSRWGTGNEKLFF.